A single sample is the source of the 14 T cell receptor beta chains below, sequenced in a study of beta chain features in type 1 diabetes. As every portion of the isolated RNA was reverse transcribed, the sequencing read expressed TCRB transcripts. Libraries were prepared by immunoSEQ multiplex PCR; TCRdb keeps only in-frame clonotypes and omits some of them. Of 600,000 to 750,000 clones listed, around an eighth are singletons. The antigens for these receptors are not known. Overall study results and limits: When Type 1 diabetes patients were examined, their TCRB CDR3s proved moderately but significantly shorter in all four CD4+ subsets.

Sequenced input: naive CD4+ T cells from blood. The receptors were gathered from a man in his thirties or forties with type 1 diabetes.

This clone showed up just a few times. The V call is TRBV7-8, the J call TRBJ2-1, with TRBD2 as a possible D gene (6 bases). In germline, CDR1 is SGHVS, CDR2 FQNEAQ. The CDR3 consists of 16 residues. Trimming shortened V by 0 bases and J by 2 bases, and 11 bases separated the two germline ends. The CDR3 DNA reads TGTGCCAGCAGCTTAGCGAGGGGACTCACCTACAATGAGCAGTTCTTC. It codes for CASSLARGLTYNEQFF.

This clone has only a few counts. V is TRBV18 and J is TRBJ2-5; the D gene is possibly TRBD2 (8 bases). CDR1 and CDR2 from the germline V gene are KGHSH and LQKENI. V was clipped by 3 bases and J by 5 bases, with 16 bases between them. The CDR3 is made up of 15 amino acids. CDR3 DNA sequence: TGTGCCAGCTCACCCTATCGGGAGGGGGCTGAGACCCAGTACTTC. Its protein is CASSPYREGAETQYF.

This clone was seen only a few times. Other DNA variants within this sample encode the same CDR3. This chain connects TRBV18 to TRBJ2-7; D remains ambiguous. Trimming removed 6 bases at V and 1 base at J, with 10 bases between. CDR1 is KGHSH and CDR2 is LQKENI in the germline V gene. CDR3 length: 13 residues. DNA of the CDR3: TGTGCCAGCTCTCCGGACGGATCCTACGAGCAGTACTTC. This codes for CASSPDGSYEQYF.

This clone showed up just a few times. V usage is TRBV4-1 and J usage is TRBJ2-5; 8 bases map to TRBD1. Germline-derived CDR1 and CDR2 are MGHRA and YSYEKL. The CDR3 is made up of 15 amino acids. The trim removed 4 bases at V and 7 bases at J, leaving 11 bases unmatched. The CDR3 sequence: CASSLMSGTGWTQYF. The CDR3 nucleotides are TGCGCCAGCAGCCTTATGTCCGGGACAGGATGGACCCAGTACTTC.

This clone was found a few times. This chain uses TRBV5-4 with TRBJ1-3; a weak D match, TRBD1 (5 bases). The germline V gene has CDR1 SGHNT and CDR2 YYREEE (reference sequence). The CDR3 loop spans 14 amino acids. The V gene lost 4 bases and the J gene lost 1 base, with 9 bases spanning the gap. For the CDR3, the DNA is TGTGCCAGCAGCAGGCAGGGTTCTGGAAACACCATATATTTT. This codes for CASSRQGSGNTIYF.

This clone came up a few times. The gene calls are TRBV14 and TRBJ1-2, with D possibly being TRBD1 (6 bases). The CDR3 totals 13 residues. The V end lost 4 bases, the J end lost 5 bases, and 11 bases lay between the germline ends. Germline lookup yields CDR1 SGHDN and CDR2 FVKESK. The CDR3 nucleotides are TGTGCCAGCAGCCCGGACAGAGTATATGGCTACACCTTC. Protein product: CASSPDRVYGYTF.

Worth noting for this clone: At one end the junction does not follow the germline gene, possibly because of a read error. The chain combines TRBV4-3 with TRBJ1-1; D is possibly TRBD1 (5 bases). Germline assignment: CDR1 LGHNA and CDR2 YSLEER. The CDR3 loop spans 14 amino acids. The CDR3: CASRLRGVKTEAFF. CDR3 bases: TGCGCCAGCAGACTTAGGGGTGTGAAGACTGAAGCTTTCTTT.

This clone was observed a handful of times. This sequence joins TRBV13 and TRBJ1-6, with TRBD1 as a possible D gene (6 bases). The CDR3 sequence is 15 residues long. Trimming took 0 bases from V and 9 from J, leaving 12 bases between them. The V gene's germline CDR1 is PRHDT and CDR2 FYEKMQ (reference sequence). CDR3: CASSLGGTNPSPLHF. The CDR3 DNA sequence: TGTGCCAGCAGCTTAGGGGGGACAAATCCTTCACCCCTCCACTTT.

This clone has more than one count but fewer than ten. The J gene is TRBJ1-6, the V gene TRBV28; 7 bases fit TRBD1. The V and J ends lost 6 bases and 6 bases, in that order; junction bases with no gene match: 5. The germline CDR1 and CDR2 sequences are MDHEN and SYDVKM. The CDR3 loop spans 14 amino acids. The CDR3: CASSPTGPNSPLHF. The CDR3 nucleotides are TGTGCCAGCAGCCCGACAGGGCCTAATTCACCCCTCCACTTT.

V and J are TRBV7-3 and TRBJ2-1, with 9 bases aligning to TRBD1. CDR1 and CDR2 from the germline V gene are SGHTA and FQGTGA. The CDR3 is 14 amino acids. After removal of 5 bases from V and 7 bases from J, the junction contained 6 bases not matched to a gene. DNA for the CDR3: TGTGCCAGCAGCCCTTCGACAGGGGGTAATGAGCAGTTCTTC. It translates to CASSPSTGGNEQFF.

This clone occurred a few times. The V gene is TRBV29-1, the J gene TRBJ2-5; 8 nucleotides line up with TRBD1. The CDR3 has 13 amino acids. Germline loops: CDR1 SQVTM, CDR2 ANQGSEA. J was trimmed by 5 bases and V by 8 bases; bases with no gene match: 10. In DNA form, the CDR3 reads TGCAGCACAGACAGGGGCCTTAGGGAGACCCAGTACTTC. Residues: CSTDRGLRETQYF.

The V call is TRBV7-9, the J call TRBJ2-7; D remains ambiguous. V gave up 4 bases and J gave up 2 bases, with 6 bases separating them. Germline lookup yields CDR1 SEHNR and CDR2 FQNEAQ (reference sequence). CDR3 size: 12 residues. CDR3: CASSYQTYEQYF. CDR3 bases: TGTGCCAGCAGCTACCAAACCTACGAGCAGTACTTC.

Regarding this clone: This may come from a read error, since a much larger clone is one base off. The V call is TRBV27, the J call TRBJ1-1; perhaps TRBD1 as D (5 bases). Germline CDR1 MNHEY, CDR2 SMNVEV (reference sequence). Trimming cost V 3 bases and J 1 base, with 6 bases left between them. CDR3 length: 13 residues. The CDR3 reads CASSFDRNTEAFF. Here the CDR3 DNA reads TGTGCCAGCAGTTTTGACAGGAACACTGAAGCTTTCTTT.

In this sample, this clone turned up a few times. The rearrangement links TRBV7-7 to TRBJ2-5; no firm D call. Trimming left V 1 base short and J 2 bases short, with 11 bases between. Germline V gene sequence: CDR1 SSHAT, CDR2 FNYEAQ (reference sequence). This CDR3 comprises 15 residues. The CDR3 DNA is TGTGCCAGCAGCTTAGGTGTGTCAGAACAAGAGACCCAGTACTTC. Translation: CASSLGVSEQETQYF. Combining the CDR3 with reference TRBV7-7 and TRBJ2-5 gives the whole variable domain GAGVSQSPRYKVTKRGQDVTLRCDPISSHATLYWYQQALGQGPEFLTYFNYEAQPDKSGLPSDRFSAERPEGSISTLTIQRTEQRDSAMYRCASSLGVSEQETQYFGPGTRLLVL.